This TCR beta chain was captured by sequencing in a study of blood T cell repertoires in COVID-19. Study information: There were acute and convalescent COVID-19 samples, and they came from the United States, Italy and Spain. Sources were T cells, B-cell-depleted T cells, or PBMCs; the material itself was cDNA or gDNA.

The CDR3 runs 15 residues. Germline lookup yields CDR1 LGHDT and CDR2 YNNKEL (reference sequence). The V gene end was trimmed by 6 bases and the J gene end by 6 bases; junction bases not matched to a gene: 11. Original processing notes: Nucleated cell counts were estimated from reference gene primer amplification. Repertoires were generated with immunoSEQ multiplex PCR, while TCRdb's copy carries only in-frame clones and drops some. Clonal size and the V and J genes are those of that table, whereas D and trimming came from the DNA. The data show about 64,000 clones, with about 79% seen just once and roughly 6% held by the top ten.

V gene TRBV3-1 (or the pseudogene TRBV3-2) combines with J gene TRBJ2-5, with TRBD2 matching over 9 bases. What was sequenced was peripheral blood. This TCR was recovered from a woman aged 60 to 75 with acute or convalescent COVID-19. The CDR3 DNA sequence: TGTGCCAGCAGTAAATTAGCGGGGGTTACGAAGACCCAGTACTTC. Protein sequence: CASSKLAGVTKTQYF.